The 14 T cell receptor beta chains listed next were all sequenced from one sample in a study of T cells in Graves' hyperthyroidism and ophthalmopathy. TCR beta CDR3 regions were amplified from RNA transcripts. First-round RT-PCR of the TCR CDR3 relied on the HTBI primer set. TCRdb recomputed calls from the multiplex PCR reads with MiXCR, one row per CDR3 protein. The sample yields 470,000 or so distinct CDR3 sequences, about a fifth seen once. The source material was blood. These TCRs come from a man aged 18 to 30 with Graves' hyperthyroidism.

This clonotype was observed at least ten times. This chain uses TRBV28 with TRBJ2-7, with 8 bases that match TRBD1. This CDR3 is built from 18 residues. The V gene's germline CDR1 is MDHEN and CDR2 SYDVKM. J was trimmed by 3 bases and V by 2 bases; bases with no gene match: 15. The chain's CDR3 is CASSLPPGQVETHYEQYF. CDR3 in DNA: TGTGCCAGCAGTTTACCCCCGGGACAGGTGGAAACCCACTACGAGCAGTACTTC. Combining the CDR3 with reference TRBV28 and TRBJ2-7 gives the whole variable domain DVKVTQSSRYLVKRTGEKVFLECVQDMDHENMFWYRQDPGLGLRLIYFSYDVKMKEKGDIPEGYSVSREKKERFSLILESASTNQTSMYLCASSLPPGQVETHYEQYFGPGTRLTVT.

This clonotype occurred a few times. Possible read error: a much larger clone is one base away. The chain joins TRBV6-1 to TRBJ2-2; 9 bases line up with TRBD2. Germline lookup yields CDR1 MNHNS and CDR2 SASEGT. CDR3 size: 15 residues. Trimming cost V 4 bases and J 1 base; bases outside gene matches: 1. For the CDR3, the DNA is TGTGCCAGCAGTGGGACTAGCGAGAACACCGGGGAGCTGTTTTTT. Its translation: CASSGTSENTGELFF.

This clonotype was counted at least ten times. V is TRBV27 and J is TRBJ2-2, with D maybe TRBD1 (7 bases). V lost 6 bases and J 5 bases, leaving 19 bases between the germline ends. CDR3 length: 16 residues. The germline CDR1 and CDR2 sequences are MNHEY and SMNVEV (reference sequence). The CDR3 is CASSLGAGQLTGELFF. The CDR3 nucleotides read TGTGCCAGCAGCCTGGGGGCGGGACAGCTTACCGGGGAGCTGTTTTTT.

This clonotype was counted many times. The chain carries TRBV9 and TRBJ2-5, with a weak D call TRBD2 (5 bases). This CDR3 is 15 amino acids long. Trimming cost V 4 bases and J 2 bases, with 15 bases left between them. Germline CDR1 is SGDLS and CDR2 is YYNGEE. CDR3 region: CASSPRVDLQETQYF. CDR3 DNA: TGTGCCAGCAGCCCCCGTGTGGACTTACAAGAGACCCAGTACTTC.

The genes are TRBV5-1 and TRBJ2-7; the match to TRBD1 covers 11 bases. The ends lost 4 bases at V and 7 bases at J; junction bases unmatched: 10. From germline, CDR1 is SGHRS and CDR2 YFSETQ. The CDR3 loop spans 15 amino acids. This chain's CDR3 is CASSTGQGGLGEQYF. The DNA for the CDR3 is TGCGCCAGCAGCACGGGACAGGGGGGATTGGGAGAGCAGTACTTC. Combining the CDR3 with reference TRBV5-1 and TRBJ2-7 gives the whole variable domain KAGVTQTPRYLIKTRGQQVTLSCSPISGHRSVSWYQQTPGQGLQFLFEYFSETQRNKGNFPGRFSGRQFSNSRSEMNVSTLELGDSALYLCASSTGQGGLGEQYFGPGTRLTVT.

This clonotype was recorded only once. The V call is TRBV6-2 or TRBV6-3, the J call TRBJ2-7, with D unclear. CDR1 and CDR2 (germline): MNHEY, SVGEGT. Trimming pared 8 bases from V and 0 bases from J, leaving 14 bases between. The CDR3 totals 14 residues. The CDR3, as DNA: TGTGCCAGCGAGGACCGACCTCACTCCTACGAGCAGTACTTC. Its protein is CASEDRPHSYEQYF.

The chain employs TRBV7-9 and TRBJ2-2; D unresolved. Germline V gene sequence: CDR1 SEHNR, CDR2 FQNEAQ (reference sequence). The germline V and J ends were trimmed by 2 bases and 0 bases, with 7 bases remaining between them. The CDR3 covers 15 residues. CDR3 sequence (DNA): TGTGCCAGCAGCTTACGCAACTCGAACACCGGGGAGCTGTTTTTT. Amino acids: CASSLRNSNTGELFF. The full variable domain, in which reference TRBV7-9 and TRBJ2-2 provide the parts outside the CDR3, is DTGVSQNPRHKITKRGQNVTFRCDPISEHNRLYWYRQTLGQGPEFLTYFQNEAQLEKSRLLSDRFSAERPKGSFSTLEIQRTEQGDSAMYLCASSLRNSNTGELFFGEGSRLTVL.

V is TRBV29-1 and J is TRBJ2-5; D remains unclear. Germline V CDR1 and CDR2: SQVTM, ANQGSEA. The V end lost 7 bases, the J end lost 4 bases, and 4 bases lay between the germline ends. The length of the CDR3 is 9 residues. CDR3 in DNA: TGCAGCGCTCCAGAGACCCAGTACTTC. It is translated as CSAPETQYF.

This clonotype was seen ten or more times. V usage is TRBV5-1 and J usage is TRBJ1-1, with D possibly matching TRBD1 (6 bases). V shed 4 bases and J shed 9 bases, with 13 bases lying between them. CDR3 size: 12 residues. CDR1 is SGHRS, CDR2 YFSETQ, per germline. The CDR3 region is CASSHGQSKAFF. In nucleotides, the CDR3 is TGCGCCAGCAGCCATGGACAGTCGAAAGCTTTCTTT. The full variable domain, its missing parts supplied by reference TRBV5-1 and TRBJ1-1, is KAGVTQTPRYLIKTRGQQVTLSCSPISGHRSVSWYQQTPGQGLQFLFEYFSETQRNKGNFPGRFSGRQFSNSRSEMNVSTLELGDSALYLCASSHGQSKAFFGQGTRLTVV.

The CDR3 loop is CASSPRTSGRAQETQYF. The CDR3, as DNA: TGTGCCAGCAGCCCCCGGACTAGCGGGAGAGCGCAAGAGACCCAGTACTTC. The genes are TRBV12-3 or TRBV12-4 and TRBJ2-5; 13 bases are shared with TRBD2. J lost 2 bases, V lost 6 bases, and 9 bases had no gene match. CDR3 length equals 17 residues.

This clonotype was counted many times. The CDR3 sequence is CASSLPPADTQYF. For the CDR3, the DNA is TGCGCCAGCAGCCTGCCGCCGGCAGATACGCAGTATTTT. J is TRBJ2-3 and V is TRBV5-1; D is unresolved. The CDR3 runs to 13 residues. V gave up 4 bases and J gave up 4 bases, with 10 bases separating them. Germline lookup yields CDR1 SGHRS and CDR2 YFSETQ.

This clonotype was picked up many times. J is TRBJ1-1 and V is TRBV7-9; D is ambiguous. The V gene lost 5 bases and the J gene lost 3 bases, with 10 bases spanning the gap. CDR3 length: 13 residues. The V gene's germline CDR1 is SEHNR and CDR2 FQNEAQ (reference sequence). The DNA for the CDR3 is TGTGCCAGCAGCCCCCACGCAGACACTGAAGCTTTCTTT. It translates to CASSPHADTEAFF.

The rearrangement joins TRBV28 to TRBJ1-2; tentative D call: TRBD1 (5 bases). Germline values: CDR1 MDHEN, CDR2 SYDVKM. The V end lost 1 base, the J end lost 4 bases, and 19 bases lay between the germline ends. This CDR3 is 17 amino acids long. The CDR3 loop reads CASSLSPVRGRGYGYTF. The CDR3 bases are TGTGCCAGCAGTTTATCACCTGTACGGGGCCGGGGCTATGGCTACACCTTC.

About this clonotype: A much larger clone lies a single base off, so this may be a read error. V and J are TRBV7-6 and TRBJ2-7; 7 bases align to TRBD2. The V segment lost 5 bases and the J segment 2 bases; nucleotides outside the gene matches: 12. Germline lookup yields CDR1 SGHVS and CDR2 FNYEAQ. The CDR3 length is 16 residues. The CDR3 protein is CASSPKWGGSPYEQYF. CDR3 nucleotide sequence: TGTGCCAGCAGCCCAAAGTGGGGGGGGTCTCCCTACGAGCAGTACTTC.